Listed below are T cell receptor beta chains from one sample, sequenced in a study of blood T cell repertoires in COVID-19. TCRdb's copy holds only in-frame clones and misses some; the assay was immunoSEQ multiplex PCR. The data contain roughly 500,000 clones, roughly 90% of them seen just once; the ten biggest clones take up approximately 1.8%. The source material was PBMCs or T cells enriched from blood (not recorded which). These receptors were collected from a woman aged 40 to 50 who had recovered from COVID-19. The CDR3 runs from the conserved cysteine through the conserved F or W. Each record gives: CDR3 DNA, CDR3 protein, clone size, J gene, V gene, D gene. A D gene is named only where the DNA matches it firmly. The size of a clone is reported for some rows only, either as once, few or many, or as a class for expanded clones.

TGTGCCAGCTCGACCGGGGGTTCTGGAAACACCATATATTTT	CASSTGGSGNTIYF	NA	TRBJ1-3	TRBV11-2	NA
TGTGCCAGCACCCGAGACAGGGGAGGTGAGCAGTTCTTC	CASTRDRGGEQFF	NA	TRBJ2-1	TRBV2	TRBD1
TGTGCCAGCTCACTGTGGACTATACATGAGCAGTTCTTC	CASSLWTIHEQFF	once	TRBJ2-1	TRBV18	NA
TGCGCCAGCAGCCCGGGACTAGCGGACACCGGGGAGCTGTTTTTT	CASSPGLADTGELFF	NA	TRBJ2-2	TRBV5-1	TRBD2
TGTGCCAGTAGGGACAGGGGGAGATACACTGAAGCTTTCTTT	CASRDRGRYTEAFF	NA	TRBJ1-1	TRBV19	TRBD1
TGTGCCAACGCAACCAGTATGAACACTGAAGCTTTCTTT	CANATSMNTEAFF	NA	TRBJ1-1	TRBV2	NA
TGTGCCAGTAGTATAGGCGAGATCTTGAATTCACCCCTCCACTTT	CASSIGEILNSPLHF	NA	TRBJ1-6	TRBV19	NA
TGTGCCAGCAGTTCCGGGACTAGCGGATCCTACGAGCAGTACTTC	CASSSGTSGSYEQYF	NA	TRBJ2-7	TRBV6-5	TRBD2
TGTGCCAGCAGCTTAGACACAGGGAAAACAGATACGCAGTATTTT	CASSLDTGKTDTQYF	NA	TRBJ2-3	TRBV7-2	NA
TGTGCCAGTAGTATCGACACCGTCGACTATGGCTACACCTTC	CASSIDTVDYGYTF	NA	TRBJ1-2	TRBV19	NA
TGTGCCAGCACCAGGACAGGGCCGAGTAATCAGCCCCAGCATTTT	CASTRTGPSNQPQHF	NA	TRBJ1-5	TRBV2	TRBD1
TGCGCCAGCAGCGCCGGACTAGCGGGAGTCTCGGAGACCCAGTACTTC	CASSAGLAGVSETQYF	NA	TRBJ2-5	TRBV5-1	TRBD2
TGTGCCAGCAGCCGATGGCAGGGTGAGCAGTTCTTC	CASSRWQGEQFF	NA	TRBJ2-1	TRBV13	NA
TGTGCCAGCAGTCAAGGGGGCCGCCATCTTAACTATGGCTACACCTTC	CASSQGGRHLNYGYTF	NA	TRBJ1-2	TRBV11-2	TRBD1
TGTGCCATCAGCCCGGACAGCGAGTATGGCTACACCTTC	CAISPDSEYGYTF	NA	TRBJ1-2	TRBV10-3	NA
TGTGCCAGTAGTCCCGGTAACAGGGGTCGATACTACAATGAGCAGTTCTTC	CASSPGNRGRYYNEQFF	NA	TRBJ2-1	TRBV19	TRBD1
TGTGCCAGCAGCTTAATCGGATCAGGGGAAGCTTTCTTT	CASSLIGSGEAFF	NA	TRBJ1-1	TRBV11-2	NA
TGCGCCAGCAGCCCCGCGGGTGTTCCTGGAAACACCATATATTTT	CASSPAGVPGNTIYF	NA	TRBJ1-3	TRBV4-3	NA
TGTGCCAGCAGCTACATACGAGGCTACGAGCAGTACTTC	CASSYIRGYEQYF	NA	TRBJ2-7	TRBV6-5	NA
TGTGCCAGCTCCCGGGACGGGAGGGGGATTTCACCCCTCCACTTT	CASSRDGRGISPLHF	few	TRBJ1-6	TRBV18	NA
TGCGCCAGCAGCTTGGAGGGTAGCGGGACCTCCTACGAGCAGTACTTC	CASSLEGSGTSYEQYF	once	TRBJ2-7	TRBV5-1	TRBD2
TGTGCCAGCAGCCTAGGACAGAACTATGGCTACACCTTC	CASSLGQNYGYTF	NA	TRBJ1-2	TRBV6-5	NA
TGTGCCAGTAGTGATGGACTAGCGGGAGAGCTGAGTGGGAATGAGCAGTTCTTC	CASSDGLAGELSGNEQFF	NA	TRBJ2-1	TRBV19	TRBD2
TGCGCCAGGCGACAGGACAGCTGTGAACATGGCTACACCTTC	CARRQDSCEHGYTF	NA	TRBJ1-2	TRBV4-3	NA
TGTGCCAGCAGCCACGCTATACGAGGGACTGAAGCTTTCTTT	CASSHAIRGTEAFF	NA	TRBJ1-1	TRBV3-1/TRBV3-2	NA
TGTGCCACCAGCACCAGGGACAGTGAAGCTTTCTTT	CATSTRDSEAFF	NA	TRBJ1-1	TRBV15	TRBD1
TGCAGCGTTGTACTAGCGACCGAGCAGTACTTC	CSVVLATEQYF	NA	TRBJ2-7	TRBV29-1	TRBD2
TGCAGCGTCCGGACTAGCGGGATCTACGGGGGCAATGAGCAGTTCTTC	CSVRTSGIYGGNEQFF	NA	TRBJ2-1	TRBV29-1	TRBD2
TGTGCCAGCAGCCCCTCGCGGGGAGGCTATGGCTACACCTTC	CASSPSRGGYGYTF	NA	TRBJ1-2	TRBV9	NA
TGTGCCAGCAGGTCTCCTCTCCTCCTCTACAATGAGCAGTTCTTC	CASRSPLLLYNEQFF	few	TRBJ2-1	TRBV6-5	NA
TGTGCCAGCAGCCAACTAGCGGGAGGCTCCTACAATGAGCAGTTCTTC	CASSQLAGGSYNEQFF	NA	TRBJ2-1	TRBV3-1/TRBV3-2	TRBD2
TGCAGCGTTGTGGTAGGGGGCCCTTATGGCTACACCTTC	CSVVVGGPYGYTF	once	TRBJ1-2	TRBV29-1	TRBD1
TGCGCCAGCAGCCCCTCCAGGGTGGGCACAGATACGCAGTATTTT	CASSPSRVGTDTQYF	NA	TRBJ2-3	TRBV4-3	NA
TGCAGCGTGAACCTTTGGACTAGCGCAAGATACAATGAGCAGTTCTTC	CSVNLWTSARYNEQFF	NA	TRBJ2-1	TRBV29-1	TRBD2
TGTGCCAGCAGCTTTCCCGGGACACCGAACACTGAAGCTTTCTTT	CASSFPGTPNTEAFF	NA	TRBJ1-1	TRBV11-2	NA
TGTGCCAGCAGCCGGACTAGCGGGTTATACAATGAGCAGTTCTTC	CASSRTSGLYNEQFF	NA	TRBJ2-1	TRBV6-5	TRBD2
TGTGCCAGCAGCTTAATCATTTCCAAAGCTTTCTTT	CASSLIISKAFF	NA	TRBJ1-1	TRBV7-2	NA
TGTGCCAGCAGACCGGACAGGGGGCGCGGAGATACGCAGTATTTT	CASRPDRGRGDTQYF	NA	TRBJ2-3	TRBV27	TRBD1
TGTGCCAGCAGTTTCAGGGGCGGCTCCTACGAGCAGTACTTC	CASSFRGGSYEQYF	NA	TRBJ2-7	TRBV27	NA
TGTGCCAGCAGCTTGGGGAGGACAGGGCAGAACACTGAAGCTTTCTTT	CASSLGRTGQNTEAFF	NA	TRBJ1-1	TRBV5-4	TRBD1
TGTGCCACTTCCGGGACAGGGGTGGTTGGCTACACCTTC	CATSGTGVVGYTF	NA	TRBJ1-2	TRBV5-8	TRBD1
TGTGCCACCAGCAGAGGGGGAGTGGACAGGTCCTTC	CATSRGGVDRSF	NA	TRBJ2-7	TRBV15	TRBD1
TGTGCCAGCAGCGTAGACAGGGATTCACCCCTCCACTTT	CASSVDRDSPLHF	NA	TRBJ1-6	TRBV9	NA
TGTGCCAGCAGTGATACTAGCGGGAGGGCTGTTAGTAATGAGCAGTTCTTC	CASSDTSGRAVSNEQFF	NA	TRBJ2-1	TRBV2	TRBD2
TGCGCCACAAAAGGGGAAGCACATACCTACAATGAGCAGTTCTTC	CATKGEAHTYNEQFF	NA	TRBJ2-1	TRBV4-1	NA
TGTGCCACCCCGGGACAGGATATGAACAATGAGCAGTTCTTC	CATPGQDMNNEQFF	once	TRBJ2-1	TRBV27	TRBD1
TGTGCCAGCAGCCAAGTAATGGGAGCGAACACTGAAGCTTTCTTT	CASSQVMGANTEAFF	NA	TRBJ1-1	TRBV3-1/TRBV3-2	NA
TGTGCCAGTAGTATTCCGGGGTTCTCTGGAAACACCATATATTTT	CASSIPGFSGNTIYF	NA	TRBJ1-3	TRBV19	NA
TGTGCCAGCAGCTTAGCTGCTAGCGGAAACTACAATGAGCAGTTCTTC	CASSLAASGNYNEQFF	once	TRBJ2-1	TRBV7-2	TRBD2
TGTGCCAGCACCAATTCTGGACAGGGAGGGTATATACGCTACGAGCAGTACTTC	CASTNSGQGGYIRYEQYF	NA	TRBJ2-7	TRBV7-9	NA
TGTGCCAGCAGCTCTCGATCGGACTTAGCGACCCCCTACGAGCAGTACTTC	CASSSRSDLATPYEQYF	NA	TRBJ2-7	TRBV5-6	NA
TGTGCCAGCAGCTTAGGTCGGGGCAGGGGCTACGAGCAGTACTTC	CASSLGRGRGYEQYF	NA	TRBJ2-7	TRBV7-2	NA
TGTGCCAGCAGCTTACGGCCAGGGGGCGTCGAAAAACTGTTTTTT	CASSLRPGGVEKLFF	NA	TRBJ1-4	TRBV7-9	TRBD1
TGTGCCAGCAGCCAAGGACCGGGACAGGGGAAGACCCAGTACTTC	CASSQGPGQGKTQYF	NA	TRBJ2-5	TRBV3-1/TRBV3-2	TRBD1
TGTGCCAGCAGCTTGAGTTCTAGTTCAGAGACCCAGTACTTC	CASSLSSSSETQYF	NA	TRBJ2-5	TRBV5-8	NA